These 12 T cell receptor beta chains share one sample of origin, sequenced in a study of blood T cell repertoires in COVID-19. This table comes from immunoSEQ multiplex PCR, and its TCRdb copy is limited to in-frame clones, with some not included. This table holds about 220,000 clones, 80% found once. The source material was peripheral blood. Every receptor here comes from a woman between 65 and 79 years old with acute or convalescent COVID-19.

This chain uses TRBV9 with TRBJ2-5, with D perhaps matching TRBD2 (6 bases). Germline CDR1 SGDLS, CDR2 YYNGEE. Trimming removed 0 bases from V and 5 bases from J, with 14 bases in between. The length of the CDR3 is 15 residues. DNA of the CDR3: TGTGCCAGCAGCGTAGCTATCGGGAGTTGGGAGACCCAGTACTTC. It yields the protein CASSVAIGSWETQYF. Drawing the rest from reference TRBV9 and TRBJ2-5, the complete variable domain is DSGVTQTPKHLITATGQRVTLRCSPRSGDLSVYWYQQSLDQGLQFLIQYYNGEERAKGNILERFSAQQFPDLHSELNLSSLELGDSALYFCASSVAIGSWETQYFGPGTRLLVL.

The chain carries TRBV7-3 and TRBJ2-2; tentatively, D is TRBD2 (5 bases). This CDR3 region has 12 residues. In germline, CDR1 is SGHTA, CDR2 FQGTGA. V was trimmed by 4 bases and J by 8 bases, leaving 8 bases between them. The CDR3 DNA is TGTGCCAGCAGCTCCTCGGGGGGGGAGCTGTTTTTT. As protein: CASSSSGGELFF.

There are many counts of this clone. The CDR3 nucleotides read TGCGCCAGCAGCCACAGGGAGGGAACCGGGGAGCTGTTTTTT. Translated: CASSHREGTGELFF. The genes are TRBV4-1 and TRBJ2-2; the match to TRBD2 covers 7 bases. Germline trimming cut 3 bases from V and 5 bases from J; bases unmatched to any gene: 3. The germline V gene encodes CDR1 MGHRA and CDR2 YSYEKL. The CDR3 is made up of 14 amino acids.

This clone was picked up one time. The chain is built from TRBV18 and TRBJ2-7, with 10 bases identical to TRBD1. Per the germline V gene, CDR1 is KGHSH and CDR2 is LQKENI. The trim removed 4 bases at V and 5 bases at J, leaving 11 bases unmatched. This CDR3 is 16 amino acids long. The CDR3 DNA sequence: TGTGCCAGCTCACTCATGGGGGGGACAGGGGACCACGAGCAGTACTTC. Translation: CASSLMGGTGDHEQYF.

The chain joins TRBV9 to TRBJ1-4; no definite D call. The V and J ends lost 4 bases and 4 bases respectively, with 11 bases between them. This CDR3 contains 14 residues. Germline CDR1 SGDLS, CDR2 YYNGEE. CDR3 sequence: CASSRRGDNEKLFF. The CDR3 DNA sequence: TGTGCCAGCAGCCGGCGGGGAGATAATGAAAAACTGTTTTTT.

This sequence joins TRBV2 and TRBJ1-6, with TRBD1 as a possible D gene (6 bases). The CDR3 contains 15 residues. Germline V lookup: CDR1 SNHLY, CDR2 FYNNEI. V shed 2 bases and J shed 3 bases, with 8 bases lying between them. CDR3: CASSEQGFYNSPLHF. The CDR3 DNA reads as TGTGCCAGCAGTGAACAGGGGTTCTATAATTCACCCCTCCACTTT.

The chain couples TRBV29-1 to TRBJ2-1; D is undetermined. CDR1 and CDR2 from the germline V gene are SQVTM and ANQGSEA. The CDR3 sequence is 15 residues long. The ends were cut back, 0 bases at V and 0 bases at J, with 9 bases in the middle. CDR3 amino acids: CSVEDTLTSYNEQFF. In DNA, the CDR3 is TGCAGCGTTGAAGACACTCTAACCTCCTACAATGAGCAGTTCTTC.

The V gene is TRBV11-2, the J gene TRBJ1-2, with D possibly being TRBD1 (5 bases). Germline lookup yields CDR1 SGHAT and CDR2 FQNNGV. Trimming cost V 0 bases and J 5 bases, with 16 bases left between them. This CDR3 is built from 16 residues. The CDR3 region is CASSLDGRRDLYGYTF. Written as DNA, the CDR3 is TGTGCCAGCAGCTTAGACGGGAGGCGGGACTTATATGGCTACACCTTC.

This clone has more than one count but fewer than ten. This sequence joins TRBV10-1 and TRBJ2-5, with D possibly TRBD1 on 6 matching bases. With 4 bases removed from V and 4 bases from J, the gap between germline ends came to 10 bases. From germline, CDR1 is WNHNN and CDR2 SYGVQD (reference sequence). The CDR3 loop spans 13 amino acids. The chain's CDR3 is CASSAGTSETQYF. The CDR3 DNA is TGCGCCAGCAGTGCCGGGACATCAGAGACCCAGTACTTC.

V and J are TRBV7-2 and TRBJ2-7, with TRBD2 matching over 12 bases. CDR1 and CDR2 (germline): SGHTA, FQGNSA. This CDR3 spans 17 amino acids. V dropped 2 bases and J dropped 6; count of bases not matched to a gene: 11. CDR3 nucleotide sequence: TGTGCCAGCAGCTTAAGCCCCGTACTAGCGGGGGGCCGCGAGCAGTACTTC. This codes for CASSLSPVLAGGREQYF.

The rearrangement joins TRBV7-3 to TRBJ2-2; 7 nucleotides match TRBD1. V trimming: 5 bases; J trimming: 6 bases; junction bases outside the gene matches: 6. CDR1 SGHTA and CDR2 FQGTGA come from the germline V gene. The CDR3 is 14 residues long. The CDR3 DNA follows: TGTGCCAGCAGCACTGACAGGGTACCCGGGGAGCTGTTTTTT. This encodes CASSTDRVPGELFF.

The chain uses TRBV6-5 and TRBJ1-2, with TRBD1 matching over 7 bases. With 6 bases clipped from V and 5 bases from J, the junction kept 9 bases outside the gene matches. The V gene's germline CDR1 is MNHEY and CDR2 SVGAGI. The CDR3 is 14 residues long. Here the CDR3 DNA reads TGTGCCAGCAGAGACAGGGCCATTAAGTATGGCTACACCTTC. Encoded protein: CASRDRAIKYGYTF.